The 8 T cell receptor beta chains presented below share a single source sample, sequenced in a study of control samples from healthy donors and cancer patients. TCRdb keeps only in-frame clones here, not all; method: immunoSEQ multiplex PCR. The sample records about 100,000 clones, roughly 87% being singletons. Sample: blood. These receptor sequences come from a woman aged 45-60 years in good health.

The V call is TRBV13, the J call TRBJ2-1; 9 nucleotides match TRBD1. The CDR3 totals 15 residues. Trimming cost V 4 bases and J 2 bases; bases outside gene matches: 3. The germline gives CDR1 PRHDT, CDR2 FYEKMQ (reference sequence). CDR3 amino acids: CASSSGQGPYNEQFF. The CDR3 coding sequence is TGTGCCAGCAGCTCGGGACAGGGCCCCTACAATGAGCAGTTCTTC.

This sequence joins TRBV6-4 and TRBJ2-3, with D perhaps matching TRBD2 (5 bases). The CDR3 contains 14 residues. The germline gives CDR1 MRHNA, CDR2 SNTAGT. The germline V and J ends were trimmed by 2 bases and 8 bases, with 14 bases remaining between them. The CDR3 DNA reads TGTGCCAGCAGTGACGGGCCCCTTGGAGGTACGCAGTATTTT. It translates to CASSDGPLGGTQYF.

The genes are TRBV19 and TRBJ2-1; 10 bases are a match to TRBD2. Germline CDR1 reads LNHDA; CDR2 reads SQIVND (reference sequence). V gave up 3 bases and J gave up 6 bases; unmatched junction bases: 5. This CDR3 is 15 amino acids long. The CDR3 region has the DNA TGTGCCAGTAGTATGGCGGCTAGCGGGAGCAATGAGCAGTTCTTC. The encoded protein is CASSMAASGSNEQFF.

This clone has just a few counts. The rearrangement joins TRBV15 to TRBJ2-7, with a tentative D call TRBD1 (5 bases). CDR3 size: 15 residues. The V end lost 0 bases, the J end lost 6 bases, and 15 bases lay between the germline ends. Germline CDR1 and CDR2: LNHNV and YYDKDF (reference sequence). The CDR3 reads CATSRDRTGASEQYF. The CDR3 DNA sequence: TGTGCCACCAGCAGAGATCGAACAGGCGCCAGCGAGCAGTACTTC.

The J gene is TRBJ1-5, the V gene TRBV28; 8 positions agree with TRBD1. CDR1 and CDR2 from the germline V gene are MDHEN and SYDVKM. V trimming: 4 bases; J trimming: 6 bases; junction bases outside the gene matches: 5. The CDR3 spans 14 residues. The CDR3 nucleotides read TGTGCCAGCAGTTCGGACAGGGCCCGTCAGCCCCAGCATTTT. Translating it yields CASSSDRARQPQHF.

This chain uses TRBV5-4 with TRBJ2-7; 8 nucleotides line up with TRBD1. CDR1 is SGHNT and CDR2 is YYREEE in the germline V gene (reference sequence). Unmatched junction bases numbered 12, after V lost 4 bases and J lost 6 bases. The CDR3 extends over 15 amino acids. CDR3 bases: TGTGCCAGCAGCCTGGGGCCCGACAGGGGTGCCGAGCAGTACTTC. As protein: CASSLGPDRGAEQYF. Full variable domain (missing parts from reference TRBV5-4 and TRBJ2-7): ETGVTQSPTHLIKTRGQQVTLRCSSQSGHNTVSWYQQALGQGPQFIFQYYREEENGRGNFPPRFSGLQFPNYSSELNVNALELDDSALYLCASSLGPDRGAEQYFGPGTRLTVT.

This chain uses TRBV9 with TRBJ1-2; D call uncertain. Germline V gene data show CDR1 as SGDLS and CDR2 as YYNGEE. V was pared by 0 bases and J by 4 bases, with 13 bases between. This CDR3 region has 15 residues. The CDR3 reads CASSVAEGNGYGYTF. CDR3 DNA sequence: TGTGCCAGCAGCGTAGCCGAAGGCAATGGCTATGGCTACACCTTC. The variable domain in full, with the rest retrieved from reference TRBV9 and TRBJ1-2, is DSGVTQTPKHLITATGQRVTLRCSPRSGDLSVYWYQQSLDQGLQFLIQYYNGEERAKGNILERFSAQQFPDLHSELNLSSLELGDSALYFCASSVAEGNGYGYTFGSGTRLTVV.

This sequence joins TRBV6-5 and TRBJ2-1, with 15 bases fitting TRBD2. The V segment lost 5 bases and the J segment 10 bases; nucleotides outside the gene matches: 6. The CDR3 loop spans 15 amino acids. The V gene's germline CDR1 is MNHEY and CDR2 SVGAGI. The CDR3 DNA follows: TGTGCCAGCAGTCGCGGACTAGCGGGAGGGGAGGAGCAGTTCTTC. As protein: CASSRGLAGGEEQFF.